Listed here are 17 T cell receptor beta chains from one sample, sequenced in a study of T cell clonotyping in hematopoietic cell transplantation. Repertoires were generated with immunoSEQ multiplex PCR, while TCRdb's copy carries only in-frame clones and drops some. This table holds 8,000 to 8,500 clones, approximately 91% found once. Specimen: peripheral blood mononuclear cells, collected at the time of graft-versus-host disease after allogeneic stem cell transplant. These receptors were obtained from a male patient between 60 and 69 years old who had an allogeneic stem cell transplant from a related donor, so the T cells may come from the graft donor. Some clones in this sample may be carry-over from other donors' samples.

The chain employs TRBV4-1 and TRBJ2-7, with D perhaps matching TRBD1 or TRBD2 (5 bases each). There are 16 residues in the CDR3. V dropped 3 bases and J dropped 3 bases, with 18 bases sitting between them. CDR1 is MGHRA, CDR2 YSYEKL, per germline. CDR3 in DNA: TGCGCCAGCAGCCAGAACCCCGGGACCCCGGTCTACGAGCAGTACTTC. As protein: CASSQNPGTPVYEQYF.

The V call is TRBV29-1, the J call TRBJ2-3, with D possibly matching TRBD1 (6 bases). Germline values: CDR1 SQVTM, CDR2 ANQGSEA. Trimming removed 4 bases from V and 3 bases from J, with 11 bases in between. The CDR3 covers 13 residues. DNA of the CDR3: TGCAGCGTTGCATCAGGGGCGACAGATACGCAGTATTTT. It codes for CSVASGATDTQYF.

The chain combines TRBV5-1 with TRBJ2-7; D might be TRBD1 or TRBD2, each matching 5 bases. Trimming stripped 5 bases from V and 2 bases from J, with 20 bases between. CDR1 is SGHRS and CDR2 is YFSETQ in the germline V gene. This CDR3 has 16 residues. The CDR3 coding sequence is TGCGCCAGCAGAAAAGGGACCTTTACGAAGGCCTACGAGCAGTACTTC. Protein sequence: CASRKGTFTKAYEQYF.

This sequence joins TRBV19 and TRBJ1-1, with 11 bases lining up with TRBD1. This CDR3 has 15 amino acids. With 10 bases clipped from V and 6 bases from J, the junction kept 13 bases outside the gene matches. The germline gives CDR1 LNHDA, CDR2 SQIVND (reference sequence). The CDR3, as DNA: TGTGCCACCCACGAGGACAGGGGGCGCGGGGCTGAAGCTTTCTTT. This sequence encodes CATHEDRGRGAEAFF.

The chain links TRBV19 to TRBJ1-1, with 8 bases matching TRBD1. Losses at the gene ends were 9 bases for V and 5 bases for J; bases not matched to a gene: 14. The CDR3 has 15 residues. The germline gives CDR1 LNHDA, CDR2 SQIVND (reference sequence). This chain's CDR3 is CASRQGSTPPTEAFF. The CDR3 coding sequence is TGTGCCAGCCGACAGGGGTCCACCCCCCCAACTGAAGCTTTCTTT.

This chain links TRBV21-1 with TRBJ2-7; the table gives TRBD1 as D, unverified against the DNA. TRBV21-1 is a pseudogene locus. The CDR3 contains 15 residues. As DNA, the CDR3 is TGTGCCAGCAGCAAGCCTACAGATGGGTCCTACGAGCAGTACTTC. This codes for CASSKPTDGSYEQYF.

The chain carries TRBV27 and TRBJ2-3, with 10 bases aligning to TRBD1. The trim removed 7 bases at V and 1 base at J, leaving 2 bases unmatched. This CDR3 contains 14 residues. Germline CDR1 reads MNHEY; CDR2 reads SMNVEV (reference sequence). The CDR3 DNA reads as TGTGCCAGCAAGGGGACAGGGGGCACAGATACGCAGTATTTT. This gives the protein CASKGTGGTDTQYF.

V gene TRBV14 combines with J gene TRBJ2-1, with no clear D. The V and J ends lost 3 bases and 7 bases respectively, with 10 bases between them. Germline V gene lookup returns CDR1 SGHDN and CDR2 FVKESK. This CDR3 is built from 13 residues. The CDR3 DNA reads TGTGCCAGCAGCCATTCGAAGGGTAATGAGCAGTTCTTC. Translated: CASSHSKGNEQFF. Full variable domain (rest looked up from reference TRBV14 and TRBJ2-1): EAGVTQFPSHSVIEKGQTVTLRCDPISGHDNLYWYRRVMGKEIKFLLHFVKESKQDESGMPNNRFLAERTGGTYSTLKVQPAELEDSGVYFCASSHSKGNEQFFGPGTRLTVL.

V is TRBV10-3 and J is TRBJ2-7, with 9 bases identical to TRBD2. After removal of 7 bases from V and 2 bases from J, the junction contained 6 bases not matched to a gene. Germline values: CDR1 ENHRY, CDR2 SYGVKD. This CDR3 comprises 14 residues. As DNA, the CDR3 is TGTGCCATCAAGCGCGGCGGGGGGGCCTACGAGCAGTACTTC. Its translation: CAIKRGGGAYEQYF.

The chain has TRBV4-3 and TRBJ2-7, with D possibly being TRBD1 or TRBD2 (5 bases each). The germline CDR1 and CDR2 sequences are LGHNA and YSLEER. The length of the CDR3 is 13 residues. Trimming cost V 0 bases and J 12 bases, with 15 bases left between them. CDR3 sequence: CASSQDPGDRRYF. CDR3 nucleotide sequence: TGCGCCAGCAGCCAAGATCCTGGGGACCGGAGGTACTTC.

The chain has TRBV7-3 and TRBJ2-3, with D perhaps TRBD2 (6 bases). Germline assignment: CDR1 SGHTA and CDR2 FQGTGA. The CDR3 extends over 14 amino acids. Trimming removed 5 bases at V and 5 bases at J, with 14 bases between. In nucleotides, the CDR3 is TGTGCCAGCAGCCCCCGGGACGGGGGAGATACGCAGTATTTT. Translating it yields CASSPRDGGDTQYF.

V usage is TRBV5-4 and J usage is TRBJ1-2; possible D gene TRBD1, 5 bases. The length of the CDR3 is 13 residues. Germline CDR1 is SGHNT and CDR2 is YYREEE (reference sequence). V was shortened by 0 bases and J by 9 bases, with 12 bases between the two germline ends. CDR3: CASSLEQDLSYTF. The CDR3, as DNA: TGTGCCAGCAGCTTGGAACAGGATTTGAGCTACACCTTC.

CDR3 loop: CASSYPGAGVSNQPQHF. The CDR3 DNA reads TGTGCCAGCAGTTACCCCGGAGCGGGCGTGAGCAATCAGCCCCAGCATTTT. The chain couples TRBV28 to TRBJ1-5; D call uncertain. This CDR3 contains 17 residues. In germline, CDR1 is MDHEN, CDR2 SYDVKM. V shed 4 bases and J shed 1 base, with 17 bases lying between them.

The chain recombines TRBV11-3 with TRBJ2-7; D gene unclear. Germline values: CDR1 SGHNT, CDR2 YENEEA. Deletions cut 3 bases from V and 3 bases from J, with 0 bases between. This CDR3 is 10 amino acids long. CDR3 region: CASSFYEQYF. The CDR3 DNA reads TGTGCCAGCAGCTTCTACGAGCAGTACTTC.

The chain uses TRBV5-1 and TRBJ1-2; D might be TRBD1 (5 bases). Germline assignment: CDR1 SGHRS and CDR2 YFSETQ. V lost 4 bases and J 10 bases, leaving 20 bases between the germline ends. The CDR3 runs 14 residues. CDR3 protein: CASSEQHGAKTYTF. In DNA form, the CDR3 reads TGCGCCAGCAGCGAACAACATGGGGCTAAGACCTACACCTTC.

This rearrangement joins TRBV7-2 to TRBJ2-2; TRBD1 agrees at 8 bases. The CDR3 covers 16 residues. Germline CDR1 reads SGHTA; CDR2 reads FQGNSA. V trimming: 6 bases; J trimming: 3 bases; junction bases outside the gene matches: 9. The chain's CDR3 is CASRSGQGRYTGELFF. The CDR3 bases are TGTGCCAGCAGATCCGGACAGGGTCGTTACACCGGGGAGCTGTTTTTT.

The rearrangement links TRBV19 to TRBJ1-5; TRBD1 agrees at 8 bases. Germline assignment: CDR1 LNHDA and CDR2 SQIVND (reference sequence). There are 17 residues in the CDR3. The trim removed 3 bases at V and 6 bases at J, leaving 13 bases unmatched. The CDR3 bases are TGTGCCAGTAGTATCCGGGACAGGTATTCTCCGCGTCAGCCCCAGCATTTT. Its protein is CASSIRDRYSPRQPQHF.